This TCR beta chain appears in the sequencing data of a study of shared clonotypes between healthy human individuals. The material for each subset, its genomic DNA, was split evenly across several immunoSEQ plates. Produced via immunoSEQ multiplex PCR; TCRdb's table is partial and in-frame only. The table lists roughly 2.5 million clones, around 94% of them singletons, with over 0.12% in the top ten. The ends were cut back, 0 bases at V and 1 base at J, with 9 bases in the middle. The CDR3 sequence is 15 residues long. The germline CDR1 and CDR2 sequences are MNHEY and SVGAGI. Every donor, a Caucasian adult, lived in Nashville, Tennessee.

This sequence joins TRBV6-5 and TRBJ2-5, with a weak D call TRBD1 (5 bases). Sequencing was carried out using naive CD4+ T cells sorted from blood. Subset specified: CD45RA+ positively selected. The clonotype originates from a man in his late teens or twenties in good health. This CDR3 reads CASSYSSGPQETQYF. The CDR3 DNA reads as TGTGCCAGCAGTTACTCGTCAGGGCCCCAAGAGACCCAGTACTTC.